One TCR beta chain is described in this entry. V dropped 4 bases and J dropped 1 base, with 14 bases sitting between them. The CDR3 totals 15 residues. CDR1 and CDR2 (germline): MGHDK, SYGVNS. The source of the sample is a study of PD-1 blockade in mismatch repair-deficient tumors. TCRdb's copy holds only in-frame clones and misses some; the assay was immunoSEQ multiplex PCR. The sample carries approximately 38,000 clones, roughly 80% recorded once. The origin of this receptor is an adult with mismatch repair-deficient cancer. The sample here was peripheral blood, taken 4 weeks after starting pembrolizumab. V and J are TRBV25-1 and TRBJ2-7; weak D call: TRBD2 (5 bases). CDR3 DNA: TGTGCCAGCAGTGGAGGTGGGAGCCTATCCTACGAGCAGTACTTC. As protein: CASSGGGSLSYEQYF.